Here is one T cell receptor beta chain with its context. It has no known antigen specificity. Base qualities are not at hand, and no much larger clone is one base apart. CDR1 and CDR2, looked up from the germline V gene (reference sequence), are LGHDT and YNNKEL. V loses 6 bases, J loses 6 bases, and the germline ends lie 18 bases apart. The CDR3 sequence holds 16 residues, the cysteine and phenylalanine included. Of the read, only the CDR3 DNA is kept; its 48 bases are in frame from base 1. The CDR3 regions of human TCRbeta chains were analyzed by immunosequencing. The original pipeline was this. Repertoire TCRs were matched against a reference library of SARS-CoV-2-specific TCRs generated with the MIRA antigen-specificity platform. Breadth was defined as the fraction of unique TCRs that were SARS-CoV-2-associated. Depth was defined as the fraction of total T cells that were SARS-CoV-2-associated. Using the MIRA data, each spike-specific TCR was assigned both to the spike region to which the TCR was reactive and to a CD4 or CD8 class. Log10-transformed breadth and depth values were compared by one-way ANOVA with Sidak's multiple comparisons tests. TCRdb mirrors the immuneACCESS table, restricted to in-frame sequences. Some clones are absent from its copies; in checked studies, under half trace to an unresolved V gene, and the reason for the others is unknown. Clone size and the V and J calls come from that table; the DNA yielded D and trimming. The sample table contains under 90,000 clones; only one count was recorded for 75% to 90% of them. Jointly, the top ten make up roughly a tenth of the sample.

This entry comes from a study of T cell responses to AZD1222 COVID-19 vaccine (dated by TCRdb to the early 2020s). In terms of the full investigation: TCR sequencing was performed for more than 230 trial participants, of whom 207 were given two doses of AZD1222 and some 26 were given two doses of MenACWY control vaccine. Enrollment into the trials was organized by age into subgroups of 18-55, 56-69 and 70-plus years, and those subgroups contained roughly 140, 27 and 60 TCR-sequenced participants, respectively. General findings and caveats noted by the study authors: The 56-69-year group was small, and its depth increase did not reach significance, likely because of low power. Participants were mostly white British and included more females than males, and it was suggested by the authors that clonal diversity may have been underestimated. The whole spike protein was spanned by vaccine-associated CD4 TCRs, and dominant responses were seen in regions 160-218 and 743-854. Conclusions about previously exposed vaccinees are limited because only six or seven AZD1222 recipients were SARS-CoV-2 seropositive at baseline. A significant rise in spike-specific TCR breadth and depth was observed after two AZD1222 doses relative to day 0 and relative to MenACWY recipients. Because no day 14 peak-response samples were available, repertoires were characterized only after the peak T cell response. Reportedly, almost half of the unique spike-specific TCRs recognized epitopes lying outside the regions that are mutated in the B.1.351 and B.1.1.7 variants.

The time point tag for this specimen amounts to: about 28 days (+/-7) after the second vaccine dose. AZD1222 recipients given second doses at about 4 weeks or at about 12 weeks were pooled, since spike-specific TCR depth and breadth were not found to differ between the two schedules. Vaccinee samples were obtained from the UK trials COV001 and COV002, which included a single-blind randomized controlled phase 2/3 trial of AZD1222 (ChAdOx1 nCoV-19) in healthy adults. Trial participant PBMC samples were collected at day 0 and day 28 after the second dose for TCRbeta chain sequencing. Sequencing used peripheral blood, obtained 28 days after the second AZD1222 dose. The sequence came from an adult who received the AZD1222 COVID-19 vaccine. The receptor chain draws on TRBV3-1 (or the pseudogene TRBV3-2) and TRBJ1-6, with no confident D gene call. The sequenced DNA is TGTGCCAGCAGGCCAGGCGGCACGCGGCCTAATTCACCCCTCCACTTT. Translated, this is CASRPGGTRPNSPLHF.